Shown below are 22 T cell receptor beta chains from a single sample sequenced in a study of cytomegalovirus exposure and HLA in healthy donors. Use of 60 Vbeta and 13 Jbeta primers characterized the PCR. The data were produced by immunoSEQ multiplex PCR, yet TCRdb's version contains in-frame clones alone and is incomplete. The table has 140,000 or so clones, approximately 80% seen once. What was sequenced was PBMCs. Receptors were obtained from a woman aged 40 to 50 in good health and CMV-seropositive.

This chain uses TRBV7-2 with TRBJ1-5; D possibly corresponds to TRBD1 (5 bases). CDR1 SGHTA and CDR2 FQGNSA come from the germline V gene. The CDR3 is made up of 16 amino acids. The V and J ends lost 1 base and 0 bases respectively, with 10 bases between them. This CDR3 reads CASSLVWGDSNQPQHF. The DNA for the CDR3 is TGTGCCAGCAGCTTAGTTTGGGGGGATAGCAATCAGCCCCAGCATTTT.

This chain links TRBV6-1 with TRBJ1-1; 7 bases match TRBD1. Losses at the gene ends were 5 bases for V and 4 bases for J; bases not matched to a gene: 10. The CDR3 extends over 15 amino acids. Looked up from germline, CDR1 is MNHNS and CDR2 is SASEGT. CDR3 sequence reads: CASSPRQGRITEAFF. For the CDR3, the DNA is TGTGCCAGCAGTCCCCGACAGGGTCGTATCACTGAAGCTTTCTTT.

The chain has TRBV5-1 and TRBJ2-2; the match to TRBD2 covers 8 bases. Germline CDR1 and CDR2: SGHRS and YFSETQ. The CDR3 sequence is 15 residues long. V lost 5 bases and J lost 7; bases outside the gene matches: 10. CDR3 bases: TGCGCCAGCAGGCCGAGCGGGAGATCCATCGGGGAGCTGTTTTTT. Translating it yields CASRPSGRSIGELFF.

This clone was seen a few times. This chain connects TRBV5-4 to TRBJ2-1; 7 nucleotides align to TRBD1. Germline values: CDR1 SGHNT, CDR2 YYREEE (reference sequence). The CDR3 length is 15 residues. J was trimmed by 7 bases and V by 4 bases; bases with no gene match: 11. The CDR3 sequence is CASSPVAQGVNEQFF. For the CDR3, the DNA is TGTGCCAGCAGCCCGGTCGCCCAGGGGGTGAATGAGCAGTTCTTC.

This chain connects TRBV18 to TRBJ2-7; possibly TRBD2 for D (6 bases). The CDR3 has 12 residues. Trimming left V 3 bases short and J 5 bases short, with 8 bases between. Germline values: CDR1 KGHSH, CDR2 LQKENI. CDR3 nucleotides: TGTGCCAGCTCACCGGGGGGAAACGAGCAGTACTTC. This sequence encodes CASSPGGNEQYF.

The chain recombines TRBV6-5 with TRBJ1-2, with D possibly being TRBD1 (5 bases). Germline V gene sequence: CDR1 MNHEY, CDR2 SVGAGI. Trimming left V 5 bases short and J 3 bases short, with 10 bases between. This CDR3 region has 13 residues. This CDR3 is CASSRQLYYGYTF. The CDR3 DNA reads as TGTGCCAGCAGTCGACAGCTATACTATGGCTACACCTTC.

This chain links TRBV5-1 with TRBJ2-1; the match to TRBD2 covers 8 bases. Germline assignment: CDR1 SGHRS and CDR2 YFSETQ. The junction had 8 bases not matched to a gene; V was cut back by 2 bases and J by 7 bases. The CDR3 sequence is 15 residues long. DNA for the CDR3: TGCGCCAGCAGCTTTCGGCAGCGGGGGCCGAATGAGCAGTTCTTC. Translated, it gives CASSFRQRGPNEQFF.

The table lists this clone with a count of one. The gene calls are TRBV28 and TRBJ2-7, with a tentative D call TRBD1 (6 bases). The CDR3 is 14 amino acids. Germline-derived CDR1 and CDR2 are MDHEN and SYDVKM. V lost 3 bases and J 6 bases, leaving 15 bases between the germline ends. The CDR3 here is CASSFIRADSEQYF. CDR3 DNA: TGTGCCAGCAGTTTTATCAGGGCGGACAGCGAGCAGTACTTC.

The chain recombines TRBV19 with TRBJ2-2; TRBD1 might be the D (5 bases). Germline CDR1 is LNHDA and CDR2 is SQIVND (reference sequence). The CDR3 spans 16 residues. With 3 bases removed from V and 6 bases from J, the gap between germline ends came to 17 bases. CDR3 sequence reads: CASSIPDRGEAGELFF. As DNA, the CDR3 is TGTGCCAGTAGTATCCCCGACAGAGGAGAGGCCGGGGAGCTGTTTTTT. Variable domain in full (rest from reference TRBV19 and TRBJ2-2): DGGITQSPKYLFRKEGQNVTLSCEQNLNHDAMYWYRQDPGQGLRLIYYSQIVNDFQKGDIAEGYSVSREKKESFPLTVTSAQKNPTAFYLCASSIPDRGEAGELFFGEGSRLTVL.

The V and J genes are TRBV7-3 and TRBJ2-5; a possible D gene is TRBD2 (5 bases). The length of the CDR3 is 13 residues. Trimming stripped 5 bases from V and 4 bases from J, with 11 bases between. In germline, CDR1 is SGHTA, CDR2 FQGTGA. CDR3 in amino acids: CASSTSEGETQYF. The CDR3 nucleotides read TGTGCCAGCAGCACCTCTGAGGGAGAGACCCAGTACTTC. Using reference TRBV7-3 and TRBJ2-5 for the parts outside the CDR3, the full variable domain is GAGVSQTPSNKVTEKGKYVELRCDPISGHTALYWYRQSLGQGPEFLIYFQGTGAADDSGLPNDRFFAVRPEGSVSTLKIQRTERGDSAVYLCASSTSEGETQYFGPGTRLLVL.

The chain links TRBV2 to TRBJ2-7, with 11 bases lining up with TRBD2. Germline lookup yields CDR1 SNHLY and CDR2 FYNNEI. J lost 12 bases, V lost 6 bases, and 10 bases had no gene match. The CDR3 is 13 residues long. For the CDR3, the DNA is TGTGCCAGCAGGCCTAGCGGGGGGAGCCCCGGGTACTTC. This sequence encodes CASRPSGGSPGYF.

V is TRBV5-1 and J is TRBJ2-1; 9 bases agree with TRBD2. This CDR3 is built from 15 residues. Germline CDR1 reads SGHRS; CDR2 reads YFSETQ. The V and J ends lost 0 bases and 10 bases, in that order; junction bases with no gene match: 8. CDR3 nucleotide sequence: TGCGCCAGCAGCTTGGTGGCGGGAGGGCCCGGCGAGCAGTTCTTC. This translates into CASSLVAGGPGEQFF.

V is TRBV18 and J is TRBJ1-5, with TRBD1 matching 9 bases. This CDR3 spans 15 amino acids. Germline V lookup: CDR1 KGHSH, CDR2 LQKENI. With 6 bases clipped from V and 6 bases from J, the junction kept 9 bases outside the gene matches. The CDR3 reads CASSPGTGITQPQHF. The CDR3 coding sequence is TGTGCCAGCTCCCCCGGGACAGGGATCACTCAGCCCCAGCATTTT.

The CDR3 sequence: CASSESSAVANSPLHF. The CDR3 DNA is TGCGCCAGCAGTGAGTCGTCGGCGGTAGCGAATTCACCCCTCCACTTT. The chain employs TRBV10-2 and TRBJ1-6; D unresolved. CDR1 and CDR2 (germline): WSHSY, SAAADI. The CDR3 runs to 16 residues. V lost 0 bases to trimming and J lost 7 bases, with 13 bases between them.

CDR3 sequence: CASSPAGQGFPYGYTF. The CDR3 coding sequence is TGTGCCAGCAGCCCGGCCGGACAGGGATTTCCCTATGGCTACACCTTC. V and J are TRBV7-3 and TRBJ1-2; TRBD1 agrees at 8 bases. J gave up 4 bases and V 5 bases, and 12 bases lay outside the gene matches. The CDR3 totals 16 residues. The germline gives CDR1 SGHTA, CDR2 FQGTGA.

The chain links TRBV2 to TRBJ2-3, with 11 bases matching TRBD2. The J segment lost 4 bases and the V segment lost 4 bases, leaving 4 bases of the junction unmatched. This CDR3 has 15 amino acids. Looked up from germline, CDR1 is SNHLY and CDR2 is FYNNEI. The CDR3 loop reads CASSALAGGSDTQYF. Written as DNA, the CDR3 is TGTGCCAGCAGTGCTCTAGCGGGAGGATCAGATACGCAGTATTTT.

The chain uses TRBV7-2 and TRBJ2-7; TRBD2 aligns across 14 bases. CDR3 size: 14 residues. CDR1 SGHTA and CDR2 FQGNSA come from the germline V gene. V dropped 5 bases and J dropped 6; count of bases not matched to a gene: 3. The CDR3 sequence: CASSIGLAGGEQYF. In DNA, the CDR3 is TGTGCCAGCAGCATAGGACTAGCGGGGGGCGAGCAGTACTTC.

The chain has TRBV27 and TRBJ1-4, with TRBD1 matching over 8 bases. In germline, CDR1 is MNHEY, CDR2 SMNVEV (reference sequence). The CDR3 covers 17 residues. J was trimmed by 1 base and V by 6 bases; bases with no gene match: 10. CDR3 region: CASRRTGSLVTNEKLFF. Written as DNA, the CDR3 is TGTGCCAGCAGAAGGACAGGGTCGTTGGTAACTAATGAAAAACTGTTTTTT. Looking up the rest from reference TRBV27 and TRBJ1-4 gives the full variable domain: EAQVTQNPRYLITVTGKKLTVTCSQNMNHEYMSWYRQDPGLGLRQIYYSMNVEVTDKGDVPEGYKVSRKEKRNFPLILESPSPNQTSLYFCASRRTGSLVTNEKLFFGSGTQLSVL.

This clone has just a few counts. The chain employs TRBV5-4 and TRBJ1-1; 8 nucleotides match TRBD1. The J segment lost 1 base and the V segment lost 3 bases, leaving 8 bases of the junction unmatched. Germline CDR1 is SGHNT and CDR2 is YYREEE (reference sequence). The CDR3 runs to 16 residues. The CDR3 DNA is TGTGCCAGCAGCTCGGGACAGGACCCCGGGAACACTGAAGCTTTCTTT. Protein product: CASSSGQDPGNTEAFF.

The chain has TRBV7-8 and TRBJ2-1; D is possibly TRBD1 (6 bases). Trimming removed 0 bases at V and 5 bases at J, with 20 bases between. From germline, CDR1 is SGHVS and CDR2 FQNEAQ. The length of the CDR3 is 18 residues. In DNA, the CDR3 is TGTGCCAGCAGCTTAGCCCCGACATTCCGGGACAAAAACAATGAGCAGTTCTTC. It specifies CASSLAPTFRDKNNEQFF. The entire variable domain, with the rest obtained from reference TRBV7-8 and TRBJ2-1, is as follows: GAGVSQSPRYKVAKRGQDVALRCDPISGHVSLFWYQQALGQGPEFLTYFQNEAQLDKSGLPSDRFFAERPEGSVSTLKIQRTQQEDSAVYLCASSLAPTFRDKNNEQFFGPGTRLTVL.

This clone was observed a single time. The chain carries TRBV10-3 and TRBJ2-7; D might be TRBD1 (6 bases). Trimming took 0 bases from V and 4 from J, leaving 19 bases between them. There are 17 residues in the CDR3. Germline CDR1 is ENHRY and CDR2 is SYGVKD. CDR3 DNA sequence: TGTGCCATCAGTGAGTCGGGCCGTCGGGCAGGGGATTACGAGCAGTACTTC. Its translation: CAISESGRRAGDYEQYF.

The chain is built from TRBV7-2 and TRBJ1-6, with D possibly matching TRBD1 (5 bases). The CDR3 has 14 amino acids. Trimming shortened V by 1 base and J by 6 bases, and 7 bases separated the two germline ends. CDR1 and CDR2 from the germline V gene are SGHTA and FQGNSA. The CDR3 DNA reads TGTGCCAGCAGCTTAGGACAGTTTAATTCACCCCTCCACTTT. The encoded protein is CASSLGQFNSPLHF.